This TCR beta chain was sequenced in a study of regulatory T cells in long-lasting Graves disease. Described time point: newly diagnosed GD, antithyroid drugs for less than 3 months. Construction of the TCR library relied on RNA isolated from PBMCs. HTBI primers from iRepertoire and Arm-PCR of CDR3 regions yielded the TCR beta libraries. TCRdb re-called the multiplex PCR reads through MiXCR, storing one row per CDR3 protein. This repertoire shows 360,000 or so distinct CDR3 sequences, 15% to 20% found once; its top ten account for around 20%. V lost 10 bases to trimming and J lost 0 bases; unmatched junction nucleotides: 8. This CDR3 contains 14 residues. Germline CDR1 is MDHEN and CDR2 is SYDVKM. This clonotype was seen many times. A further study also used this sample, focusing on T cells in Graves' hyperthyroidism and ophthalmopathy. That report adds: A first-round RT-PCR of the TCR CDR3 used the HTBI primer set. Stable hyperthyroidism and ophthalmopathy were separated using 13 V-J signatures.

The sample here was peripheral blood mononuclear cells (PBMCs), taken at new diagnosis, from a patient treated with antithyroid drugs. This clonotype was obtained from a woman under 30 with Graves disease. This chain links TRBV28 with TRBJ2-7, with 8 nucleotides matching TRBD2. In DNA form, the CDR3 reads TGTGCCACCAACGAGCGGGGGAGCTCCTACGAGCAGTACTTC. Translated, it gives CATNERGSSYEQYF.